Shown below are 21 T cell receptor beta chains from a single sample sequenced in a study of CD8+CD57+ T cells in acquired aplastic anemia. Genomic DNA constituted the template upon which TCR beta VDJ and CDR3 profiling was performed. TCRdb re-analysed the reads in MiXCR, keeping a single row per CDR3 protein. The sample shows about 180,000 distinct CDR3 sequences, 40% to 55% of them seen only once. Material: sorted CD4+, CD8+, or CD8+CD57+ T cells (not recorded which) from PBMCs. All receptors come from a human donor in good health.

This clonotype appeared many times. The chain links TRBV6-1 to TRBJ1-6, with D maybe TRBD1 (5 bases). The CDR3 is made up of 16 amino acids. Germline V gene lookup returns CDR1 MNHNS and CDR2 SASEGT. V lost 8 bases and J 0 bases, leaving 14 bases between the germline ends. The CDR3 DNA is TGTGCCAGCGCACGGGACCAGAGCTCCTATAATTCACCCCTCCACTTT. It encodes CASARDQSSYNSPLHF.

The gene calls are TRBV6-2 or TRBV6-3 and TRBJ1-5; D gene ambiguous. Germline CDR1 reads MNHEY; CDR2 reads SVGEGT. The CDR3 runs to 12 residues. Trimming took off 11 bases at V and 0 bases at J, with 8 bases between the two ends. For the CDR3, the DNA is TGTGCCTTCGACGATAGCAATCAGCCCCAGCATTTT. Its translation: CAFDDSNQPQHF.

The J gene is TRBJ2-7, the V gene TRBV11-2; no clear D gene. CDR1 is SGHAT and CDR2 is FQNNGV in the germline V gene. The V end lost 1 base, the J end lost 5 bases, and 3 bases lay between the germline ends. There are 11 residues in the CDR3. The CDR3 is CASSLVNEQYF. The CDR3 nucleotides read TGTGCCAGCAGCTTAGTTAACGAGCAGTACTTC.

The rearrangement uses TRBV29-1 and TRBJ2-7, with TRBD1 matching over 7 bases. Germline trimming cut 7 bases from V and 5 bases from J; bases unmatched to any gene: 8. The CDR3 is made up of 12 amino acids. Germline-derived CDR1 and CDR2 are SQVTM and ANQGSEA. The CDR3 bases are TGCAGCGAATCCCAGACAGGGAACGAGCAGTACTTC. This encodes CSESQTGNEQYF.

The chain links TRBV20-1 to TRBJ1-5; 8 bases match TRBD1. There are 13 residues in the CDR3. In germline, CDR1 is DFQATT, CDR2 SNEGSKA (reference sequence). J was trimmed by 5 bases and V by 3 bases; bases with no gene match: 3. The CDR3 nucleotides are TGCAGTGCTAGGTCGACAGGGGATCAGCCCCAGCATTTT. Its protein is CSARSTGDQPQHF.

V usage is TRBV7-2 and J usage is TRBJ2-7, with TRBD1 identical over 10 bases. Germline V gives CDR1 SGHTA, CDR2 FQGNSA. This CDR3 has 13 amino acids. V lost 6 bases to trimming and J lost 5 bases; unmatched junction nucleotides: 4. CDR3 DNA sequence: TGTGCCAGCAGTAGACAGGGGGCCGACGAGCAGTACTTC. It translates to CASSRQGADEQYF.

Comment on this clonotype: A read error is possible here, since a much larger clone lies one base away. The CDR3 loop is CASSNDGPYGYAF. CDR3 bases: TGTGCCAGCAGCAATGACGGTCCGTATGGCTACGCCTTC. The chain uses TRBV12-3 or TRBV12-4 and TRBJ1-2; D is undetermined. The CDR3 runs to 13 residues.

This clonotype has only one observation. The junction does not match germline at one end; this may be a read error. This rearrangement joins TRBV4-1 to TRBJ1-1, with D uncertain. The length of the CDR3 is 13 residues. Germline CDR1 is MGHRA and CDR2 is YSYEKL. The DNA for the CDR3 is TGCGCCAGCAGCCAACAACCCCGCTCTGAAGCTCTCTTT. This sequence encodes CASSQQPRSEALF.

The V and J genes are TRBV19 and TRBJ1-2; no firm D call. This CDR3 contains 11 residues. The V gene's germline CDR1 is LNHDA and CDR2 SQIVND (reference sequence). CDR3 sequence: CASLPGTGYTF. As DNA, the CDR3 is TGTGCTAGCCTCCCCGGCACTGGCTACACCTTC.

This clonotype was observed at least ten times. The V gene is TRBV5-1, the J gene TRBJ2-3; 12 bases agree with TRBD1. The ends lost 0 bases at V and 4 bases at J; junction bases unmatched: 9. Looked up from germline, CDR1 is SGHRS and CDR2 is YFSETQ. CDR3 size: 18 residues. The DNA for the CDR3 is TGCGCCAGCAGCTTGGGGGCTACCGGGACAGGGGGCGCAGATACGCAGTATTTT. Its protein is CASSLGATGTGGADTQYF.

This chain links TRBV25-1 with TRBJ2-5; 9 bases line up with TRBD1. Near its end, the DNA agrees better with TRBJ2-7, so the J call may be wrong. The germline V gene has CDR1 MGHDK and CDR2 SYGVNS. CDR3 size: 15 residues. The CDR3 region has the DNA TGTGCCAGCAGTGACCTCCGGGACAGGGTTTACGAGCAGTACTTC. It specifies CASSDLRDRVYEQYF.

V is TRBV15 and J is TRBJ2-3, with TRBD1 matching over 9 bases. V dropped 3 bases and J dropped 1; count of bases not matched to a gene: 2. Germline loops: CDR1 LNHNV, CDR2 YYDKDF (reference sequence). This CDR3 has 15 residues. CDR3 bases: TGTGCCACCAGCAGGCGGACAGGGGGCACAGATACGCAGTATTTT. This codes for CATSRRTGGTDTQYF. Drawing the rest from reference TRBV15 and TRBJ2-3, the complete variable domain is DAMVIQNPRYQVTQFGKPVTLSCSQTLNHNVMYWYQQKSSQAPKLLFHYYDKDFNNEADTPDNFQSRRPNTSFCFLDIRSPGLGDTAMYLCATSRRTGGTDTQYFGPGTRLTVL.

This clonotype was picked up a small number of times. V is TRBV27 and J is TRBJ1-2, with 10 bases aligning to TRBD1. The CDR3 spans 18 residues. CDR1 and CDR2 (germline): MNHEY, SMNVEV (reference sequence). The ends lost 2 bases at V and 4 bases at J; junction bases unmatched: 13. The CDR3 sequence: CASSLRSGQGMWGYGYTF. The CDR3 coding sequence is TGTGCCAGCAGTTTACGGTCGGGACAGGGGATGTGGGGCTATGGCTACACCTTC.

V and J are TRBV29-1 and TRBJ2-6; D is unresolved. The CDR3 runs to 16 residues. The V and J ends lost 4 bases and 0 bases respectively, with 13 bases between them. Per germline, CDR1 SQVTM and CDR2 ANQGSEA. The CDR3 is CSVAAVLSSGANVLTF. CDR3 DNA: TGCAGCGTTGCGGCGGTGTTGAGCTCTGGGGCCAACGTCCTGACTTTC.

The rearrangement joins TRBV2 to TRBJ2-4; perhaps TRBD1 as D (5 bases). V lost 10 bases to trimming and J lost 1 base, with 11 bases between them. Per the germline V gene, CDR1 is SNHLY and CDR2 is FYNNEI. The CDR3 loop spans 13 amino acids. The CDR3 sequence is CAIQTAAKNIQYF. In DNA, the CDR3 is TGTGCCATTCAGACAGCCGCCAAAAACATTCAGTACTTC.

This clonotype has just a few counts. The chain recombines TRBV3-1 with TRBJ1-2; D uncertain. This CDR3 has 13 amino acids. Trimming stripped 4 bases from V and 8 bases from J, with 14 bases between. Looked up from germline, CDR1 is LGHDT and CDR2 is YNNKEL (reference sequence). Written as DNA, the CDR3 is TGTGCCAGCAGCCCCCGCTATTTTGGCGGCTACACCTTC. As protein: CASSPRYFGGYTF. The whole variable domain, remainder taken from reference TRBV3-1 and TRBJ1-2, is DTAVSQTPKYLVTQMGNDKSIKCEQNLGHDTMYWYKQDSKKFLKIMFSYNNKELIINETVPNRFSPKSPDKAHLNLHINSLELGDSAVYFCASSPRYFGGYTFGSGTRLTVV.

For this clonotype: Compared with germline, one end of the junction differs, possibly owing to a read error. The chain carries TRBV20-1 and TRBJ1-4; weak D call: TRBD1 (5 bases). This CDR3 comprises 15 residues. Germline CDR1 reads DFQATT; CDR2 reads SNEGSKA (reference sequence). The DNA of the CDR3 is TGCAGTGCTCTCGGGGGGGATGCGACTAACGAAAAACTGTTTTTT. The encoded protein is CSALGGDATNEKLFF.

This clonotype occurred many times. This rearrangement joins TRBV5-4 to TRBJ2-5, with 7 bases fitting TRBD1. CDR1 SGHNT and CDR2 YYREEE come from the germline V gene (reference sequence). This CDR3 is built from 14 residues. The V gene end was trimmed by 1 base and the J gene end by 1 base; junction bases not matched to a gene: 1. CDR3 nucleotides: TGTGCCAGCAGCTTGAGGGACAGCCAAGAGACCCAGTACTTC. This gives the protein CASSLRDSQETQYF.

The chain carries TRBV20-1 and TRBJ2-5; D unclear. The germline CDR1 and CDR2 sequences are DFQATT and SNEGSKA (reference sequence). Trimming took 5 bases from V and 6 from J, leaving 10 bases between them. The CDR3 consists of 11 residues. The CDR3 is CSAPLGQTQYF. CDR3 in DNA: TGCAGTGCTCCTCTTGGCCAGACCCAGTACTTC.

The sample holds many counts of this clonotype. The J gene is TRBJ1-2, the V gene TRBV2; 7 bases map to TRBD1. V shed 6 bases, J shed 5 bases, and the junction held 6 bases outside the gene matches. CDR1 is SNHLY and CDR2 is FYNNEI in the germline V gene. The CDR3 covers 13 residues. The CDR3 region has the DNA TGTGCCAGCAGGGAGACAGGGACTTATGGCTACACCTTC. Residues: CASRETGTYGYTF.

This clonotype appeared many times. The chain joins TRBV7-2 to TRBJ2-1; 7 bases map to TRBD1. J was trimmed by 8 bases and V by 0 bases; bases with no gene match: 4. Germline V CDR1 and CDR2: SGHTA, FQGNSA. CDR3 length equals 14 residues. The CDR3 DNA reads TGTGCCAGCAGCTTAGCGCGGACAGGACATGAGCAGTTCTTC. Translating gives CASSLARTGHEQFF. Full variable domain (missing parts from reference TRBV7-2 and TRBJ2-1): GAGVSQSPSNKVTEKGKDVELRCDPISGHTALYWYRQSLGQGLEFLIYFQGNSAPDKSGLPSDRFSAERTGGSVSTLTIQRTQQEDSAVYLCASSLARTGHEQFFGPGTRLTVL.